The sequence of this T cell receptor beta chain was determined in a study of blood T cell repertoires in COVID-19. Across the whole study: Italy, Spain and the United States were the sources of the convalescent and acute COVID-19 samples. T cells, B-cell-depleted T cells, or PBMCs provided the cDNA or gDNA that served as material.

Authors' analysis steps: Amplification from reference gene primers served as the basis for estimated nucleated cell counts. Here immunoSEQ multiplex PCR was the method, and the copy in TCRdb shows in-frame clones only, minus some. That table furnishes V, J and clone size, whereas the DNA furnished D and trimming. The data contain over 85,000 clones, around 82% of them singletons. CDR1 SGHNT and CDR2 YYREEE come from the germline V gene (reference sequence). V was pared by 3 bases and J by 7 bases, with 20 bases between. The CDR3 loop spans 17 amino acids. This receptor was obtained from a woman in her fifties or sixties with acute or convalescent COVID-19. The chain recombines TRBV5-4 with TRBJ1-6, with D possibly matching TRBD1 (5 bases). Sequencing used peripheral blood. This chain's CDR3 is CASSYLITGDRNSPLHF. Written as DNA, the CDR3 is TGTGCCAGCAGCTATCTAATAACAGGTGACCGGAATTCACCCCTCCACTTT. Full variable domain (missing parts from reference TRBV5-4 and TRBJ1-6): ETGVTQSPTHLIKTRGQQVTLRCSSQSGHNTVSWYQQALGQGPQFIFQYYREEENGRGNFPPRFSGLQFPNYSSELNVNALELDDSALYLCASSYLITGDRNSPLHFGNGTRLTVT.